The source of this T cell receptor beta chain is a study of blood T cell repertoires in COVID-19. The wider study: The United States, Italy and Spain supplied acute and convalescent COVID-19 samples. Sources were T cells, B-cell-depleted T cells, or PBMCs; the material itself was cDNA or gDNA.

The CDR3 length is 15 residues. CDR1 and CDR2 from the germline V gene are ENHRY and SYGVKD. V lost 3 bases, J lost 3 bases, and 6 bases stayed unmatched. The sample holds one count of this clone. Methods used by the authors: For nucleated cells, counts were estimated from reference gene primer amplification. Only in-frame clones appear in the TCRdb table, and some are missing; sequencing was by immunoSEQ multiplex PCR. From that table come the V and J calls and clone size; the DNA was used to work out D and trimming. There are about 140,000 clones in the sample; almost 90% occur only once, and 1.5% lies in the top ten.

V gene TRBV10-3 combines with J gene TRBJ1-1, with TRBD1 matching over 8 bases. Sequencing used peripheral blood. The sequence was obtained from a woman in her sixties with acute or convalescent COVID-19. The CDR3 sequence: CAISEKGTGYTEAFF. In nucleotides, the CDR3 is TGTGCCATCAGTGAAAAAGGGACAGGCTACACTGAAGCTTTCTTT.